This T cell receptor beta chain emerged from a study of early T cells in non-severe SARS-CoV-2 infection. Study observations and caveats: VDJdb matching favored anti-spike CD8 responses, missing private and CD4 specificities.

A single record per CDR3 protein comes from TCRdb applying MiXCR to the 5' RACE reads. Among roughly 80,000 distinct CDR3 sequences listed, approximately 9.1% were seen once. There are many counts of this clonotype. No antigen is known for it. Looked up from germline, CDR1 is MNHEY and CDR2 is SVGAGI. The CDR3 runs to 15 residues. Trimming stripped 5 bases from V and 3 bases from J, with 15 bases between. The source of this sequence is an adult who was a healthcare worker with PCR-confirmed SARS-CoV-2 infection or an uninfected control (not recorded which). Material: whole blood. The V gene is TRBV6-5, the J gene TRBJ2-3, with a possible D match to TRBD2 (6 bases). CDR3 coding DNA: TGTGCCAGCAGTGCGGGGCACCTGGGGACAGATACGCAGTATTTT. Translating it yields CASSAGHLGTDTQYF.